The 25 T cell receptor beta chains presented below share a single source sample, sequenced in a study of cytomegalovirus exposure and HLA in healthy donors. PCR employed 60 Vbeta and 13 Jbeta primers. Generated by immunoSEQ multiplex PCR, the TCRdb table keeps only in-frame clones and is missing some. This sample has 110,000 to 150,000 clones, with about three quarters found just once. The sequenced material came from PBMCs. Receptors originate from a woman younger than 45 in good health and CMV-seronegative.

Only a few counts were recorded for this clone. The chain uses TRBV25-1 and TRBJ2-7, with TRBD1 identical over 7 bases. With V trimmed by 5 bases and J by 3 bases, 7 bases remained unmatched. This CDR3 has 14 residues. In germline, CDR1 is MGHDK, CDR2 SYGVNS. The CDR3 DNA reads TGTGCCAGCAGTTTCCAAGGGACAGTCTACGAGCAGTACTTC. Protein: CASSFQGTVYEQYF.

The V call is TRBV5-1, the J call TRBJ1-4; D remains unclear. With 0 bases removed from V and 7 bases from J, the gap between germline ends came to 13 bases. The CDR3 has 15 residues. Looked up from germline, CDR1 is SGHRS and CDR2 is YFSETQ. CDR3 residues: CASSLDGSRGEKLFF. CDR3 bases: TGCGCCAGCAGCTTGGATGGCTCACGCGGTGAAAAACTGTTTTTT.

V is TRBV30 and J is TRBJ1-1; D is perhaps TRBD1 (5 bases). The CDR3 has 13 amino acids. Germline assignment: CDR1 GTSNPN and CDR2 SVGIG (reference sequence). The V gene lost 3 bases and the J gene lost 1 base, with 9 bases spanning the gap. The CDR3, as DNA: TGTGCCTGGAGAGACAGCAAGAACACTGAAGCTTTCTTT. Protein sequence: CAWRDSKNTEAFF.

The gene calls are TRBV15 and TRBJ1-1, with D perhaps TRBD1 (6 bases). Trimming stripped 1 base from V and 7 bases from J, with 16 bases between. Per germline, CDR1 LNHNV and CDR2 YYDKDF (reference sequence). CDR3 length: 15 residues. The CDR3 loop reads CATSRVGAANGEAFF. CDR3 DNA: TGTGCCACCAGCAGAGTGGGGGCGGCGAACGGTGAAGCTTTCTTT.

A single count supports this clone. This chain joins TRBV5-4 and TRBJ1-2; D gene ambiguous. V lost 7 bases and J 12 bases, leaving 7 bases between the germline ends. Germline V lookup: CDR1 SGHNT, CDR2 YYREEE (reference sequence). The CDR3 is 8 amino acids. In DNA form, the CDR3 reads TGTGCCAGCCCCGGGGACACCTTC. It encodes CASPGDTF.

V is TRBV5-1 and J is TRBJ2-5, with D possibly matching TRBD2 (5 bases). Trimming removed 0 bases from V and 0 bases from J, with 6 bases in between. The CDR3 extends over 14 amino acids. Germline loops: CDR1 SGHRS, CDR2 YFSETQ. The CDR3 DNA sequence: TGCGCCAGCAGCTTGGGGGAGTACCAAGAGACCCAGTACTTC. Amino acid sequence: CASSLGEYQETQYF. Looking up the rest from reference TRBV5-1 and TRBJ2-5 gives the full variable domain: KAGVTQTPRYLIKTRGQQVTLSCSPISGHRSVSWYQQTPGQGLQFLFEYFSETQRNKGNFPGRFSGRQFSNSRSEMNVSTLELGDSALYLCASSLGEYQETQYFGPGTRLLVL.

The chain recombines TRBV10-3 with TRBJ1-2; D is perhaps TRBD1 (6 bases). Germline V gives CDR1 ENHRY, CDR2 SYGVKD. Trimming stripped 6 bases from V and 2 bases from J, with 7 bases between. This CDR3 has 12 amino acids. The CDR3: CAISGQNYGYTF. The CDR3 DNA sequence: TGTGCCATCAGCGGACAGAACTATGGCTACACCTTC.

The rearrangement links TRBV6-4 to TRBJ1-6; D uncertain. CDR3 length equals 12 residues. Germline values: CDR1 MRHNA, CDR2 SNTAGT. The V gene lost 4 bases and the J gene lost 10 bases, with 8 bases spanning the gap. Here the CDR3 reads CASSACISPLHF. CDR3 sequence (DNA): TGTGCCAGCAGTGCTTGTATCTCACCCCTCCACTTT.

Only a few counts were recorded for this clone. CDR3 sequence reads: CASNPGQVAYEQYF. The DNA of the CDR3 is TGTGCCAGCAACCCGGGACAGGTGGCCTACGAGCAGTACTTC. V usage is TRBV6-1 and J usage is TRBJ2-7, with TRBD1 matching over 8 bases. J was trimmed by 2 bases and V by 7 bases; bases with no gene match: 7. Germline CDR1 MNHNS, CDR2 SASEGT. The CDR3 length is 14 residues.

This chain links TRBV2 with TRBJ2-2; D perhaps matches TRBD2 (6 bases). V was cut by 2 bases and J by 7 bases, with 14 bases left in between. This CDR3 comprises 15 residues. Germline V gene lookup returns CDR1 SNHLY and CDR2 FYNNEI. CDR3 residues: CASSESRPGGGELFF. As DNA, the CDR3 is TGTGCCAGCAGTGAAAGTAGACCCGGGGGCGGGGAGCTGTTTTTT.

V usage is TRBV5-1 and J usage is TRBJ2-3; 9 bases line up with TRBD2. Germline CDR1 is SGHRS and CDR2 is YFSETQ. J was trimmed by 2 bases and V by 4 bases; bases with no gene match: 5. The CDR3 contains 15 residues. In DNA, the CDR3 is TGCGCCAGCAGCCCGACTAGCGGATCCACAGATACGCAGTATTTT. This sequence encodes CASSPTSGSTDTQYF. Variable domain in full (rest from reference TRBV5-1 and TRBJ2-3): KAGVTQTPRYLIKTRGQQVTLSCSPISGHRSVSWYQQTPGQGLQFLFEYFSETQRNKGNFPGRFSGRQFSNSRSEMNVSTLELGDSALYLCASSPTSGSTDTQYFGPGTRLTVL.

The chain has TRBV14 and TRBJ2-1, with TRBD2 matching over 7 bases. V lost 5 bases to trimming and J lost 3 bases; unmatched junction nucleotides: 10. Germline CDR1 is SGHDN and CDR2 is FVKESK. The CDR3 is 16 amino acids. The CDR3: CASSKARVAGYNEQFF. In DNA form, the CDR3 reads TGTGCCAGCAGCAAAGCGAGGGTAGCGGGCTACAATGAGCAGTTCTTC.

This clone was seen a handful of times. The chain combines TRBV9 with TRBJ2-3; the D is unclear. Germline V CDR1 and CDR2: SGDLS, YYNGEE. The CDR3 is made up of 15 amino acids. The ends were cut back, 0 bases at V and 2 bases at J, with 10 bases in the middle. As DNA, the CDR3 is TGTGCCAGCAGCGTAGGGGCATCATCCACAGATACGCAGTATTTT. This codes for CASSVGASSTDTQYF.

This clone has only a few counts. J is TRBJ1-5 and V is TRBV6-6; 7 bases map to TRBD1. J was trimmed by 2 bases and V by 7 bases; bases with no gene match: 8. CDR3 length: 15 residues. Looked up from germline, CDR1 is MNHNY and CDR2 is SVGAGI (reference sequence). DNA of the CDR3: TGTGCCAGCACCCAAGGGGGCGTCGGCAATCAGCCCCAGCATTTT. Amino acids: CASTQGGVGNQPQHF.

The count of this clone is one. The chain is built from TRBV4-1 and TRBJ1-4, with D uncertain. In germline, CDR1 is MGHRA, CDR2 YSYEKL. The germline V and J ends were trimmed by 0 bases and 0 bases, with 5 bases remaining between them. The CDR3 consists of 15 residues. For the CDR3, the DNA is TGCGCCAGCAGCCAAGATCCTACAACTAATGAAAAACTGTTTTTT. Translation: CASSQDPTTNEKLFF.

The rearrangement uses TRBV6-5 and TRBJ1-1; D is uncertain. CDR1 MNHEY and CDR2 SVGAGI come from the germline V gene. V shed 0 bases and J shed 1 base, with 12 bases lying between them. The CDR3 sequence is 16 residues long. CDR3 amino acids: CASSYSRGLPNTEAFF. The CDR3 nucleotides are TGTGCCAGCAGTTACTCACGTGGGCTGCCGAACACTGAAGCTTTCTTT.

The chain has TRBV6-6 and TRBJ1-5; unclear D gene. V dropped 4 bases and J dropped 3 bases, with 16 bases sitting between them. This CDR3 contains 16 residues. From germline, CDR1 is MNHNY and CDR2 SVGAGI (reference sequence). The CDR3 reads CASSFGERTYNQPQHF. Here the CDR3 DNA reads TGTGCCAGCAGTTTTGGGGAGCGAACTTACAATCAGCCCCAGCATTTT.

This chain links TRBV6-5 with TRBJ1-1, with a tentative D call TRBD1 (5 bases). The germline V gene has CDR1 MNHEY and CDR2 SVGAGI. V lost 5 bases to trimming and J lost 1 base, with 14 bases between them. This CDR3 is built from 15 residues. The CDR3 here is CASSRHRSSNTEAFF. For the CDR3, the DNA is TGTGCCAGCAGTAGGCACAGGTCTTCGAACACTGAAGCTTTCTTT.

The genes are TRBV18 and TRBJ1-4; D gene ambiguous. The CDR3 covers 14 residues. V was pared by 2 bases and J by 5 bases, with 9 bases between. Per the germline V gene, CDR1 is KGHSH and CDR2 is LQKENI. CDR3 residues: CASSPDNGNEKLFF. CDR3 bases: TGTGCCAGCTCACCAGACAATGGGAATGAAAAACTGTTTTTT.

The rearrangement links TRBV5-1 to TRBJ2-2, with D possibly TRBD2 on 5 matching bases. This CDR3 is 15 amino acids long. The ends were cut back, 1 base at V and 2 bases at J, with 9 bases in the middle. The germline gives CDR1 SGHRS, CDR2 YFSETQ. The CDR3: CASSLRLLNTGELFF. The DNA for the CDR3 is TGCGCCAGCAGCTTGCGACTACTTAACACCGGGGAGCTGTTTTTT.

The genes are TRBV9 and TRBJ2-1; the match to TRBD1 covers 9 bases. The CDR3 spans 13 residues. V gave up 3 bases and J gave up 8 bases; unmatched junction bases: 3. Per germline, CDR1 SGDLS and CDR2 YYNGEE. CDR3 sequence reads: CASSGQGGDEQFF. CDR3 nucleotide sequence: TGTGCCAGCAGCGGACAGGGGGGGGATGAGCAGTTCTTC.

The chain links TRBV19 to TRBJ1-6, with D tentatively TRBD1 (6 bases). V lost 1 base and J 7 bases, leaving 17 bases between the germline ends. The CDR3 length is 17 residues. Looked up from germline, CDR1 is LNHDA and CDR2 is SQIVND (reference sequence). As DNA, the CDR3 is TGTGCCAGTAGTATAGCCGCGACAGGATCCCTAAATTCACCCCTCCACTTT. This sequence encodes CASSIAATGSLNSPLHF.

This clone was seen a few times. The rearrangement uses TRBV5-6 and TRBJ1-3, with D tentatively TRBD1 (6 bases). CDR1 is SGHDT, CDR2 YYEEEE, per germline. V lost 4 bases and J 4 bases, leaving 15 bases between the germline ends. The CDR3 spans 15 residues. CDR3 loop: CASSPYRVQGNTIYF. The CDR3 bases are TGTGCCAGCAGCCCGTACAGGGTGCAAGGAAACACCATATATTTT.

The CDR3 loop reads CASSKLSLRAGTGYGNQPQHF. The CDR3 DNA reads as TGTGCCAGCAGCAAACTTTCTCTCAGAGCCGGGACAGGGTATGGCAATCAGCCCCAGCATTTT. The V gene is TRBV21-1, the J gene TRBJ1-5; TRBD1 is the table's D call, not checked against the DNA. TRBV21-1 is recorded as a pseudogene. The CDR3 contains 21 residues.

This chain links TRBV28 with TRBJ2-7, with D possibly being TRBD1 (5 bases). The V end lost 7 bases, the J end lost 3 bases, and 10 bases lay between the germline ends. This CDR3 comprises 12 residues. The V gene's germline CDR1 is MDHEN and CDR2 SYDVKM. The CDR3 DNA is TGTGCCAGCATGGCAGGGAACTACGAGCAGTACTTC. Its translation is CASMAGNYEQYF.